The 14 T cell receptor beta chains below all came from one sample that was sequenced in a study of T cell clones after liver transplantation. Data came from immunoSEQ multiplex PCR; TCRdb stores just in-frame clones and leaves some out. The sample gives just over 80,000 clones, about 84% of which show up once; more than 0.45% is in the top ten. Sample: CD4+ T cells from blood, taken 45 to 47 months after liver transplant. These receptors were collected from a human patient who received a liver transplant. The graft donor may account for some of the T cells.

The rearrangement joins TRBV6-1 to TRBJ2-2, with TRBD1 matching over 8 bases. In germline, CDR1 is MNHNS, CDR2 SASEGT. The trim removed 1 base at V and 6 bases at J, leaving 10 bases unmatched. CDR3 length: 17 amino acids. CDR3 in DNA: TGTGCCAGCAGTGAAGTAGCAGGACAGGGTTTTCCCGGGGAGCTGTTTTTT. This gives the protein CASSEVAGQGFPGELFF.

The V and J genes are TRBV7-2 and TRBJ1-2; the D is unclear. Germline V lookup: CDR1 SGHTA, CDR2 FQGNSA. CDR3 size: 12 residues. Trimming took off 3 bases at V and 7 bases at J, with 9 bases between the two ends. The CDR3 nucleotides are TGTGCCAGCAGCTTGAAGATTAGTGGCTACACCTTC. Protein: CASSLKISGYTF.

V and J are TRBV7-2 and TRBJ2-2; 9 nucleotides line up with TRBD2. This CDR3 spans 16 amino acids. V was pared by 5 bases and J by 6 bases, with 10 bases of the junction left unmatched. Germline V gene data show CDR1 as SGHTA and CDR2 as FQGNSA. The CDR3 loop reads CASSPGGGRAAGELFF. DNA of the CDR3: TGTGCCAGCAGCCCTGGGGGCGGGAGGGCCGCCGGGGAGCTGTTTTTT.

The genes are TRBV28 and TRBJ1-1; TRBD1 might be the D (6 bases). Germline CDR1 MDHEN, CDR2 SYDVKM. Trimming cost V 5 bases and J 7 bases, with 17 bases left between them. The CDR3 has 14 residues. This chain's CDR3 is CASSPTLTGREAFF. CDR3 DNA: TGTGCCAGCAGTCCAACCCTCACAGGGCGTGAAGCTTTCTTT.

V is TRBV7-8 and J is TRBJ2-7, with 7 bases matching TRBD1. The CDR3 totals 14 residues. CDR1 SGHVS and CDR2 FQNEAQ come from the germline V gene. Germline trimming cut 6 bases from V and 3 bases from J; bases unmatched to any gene: 8. CDR3 sequence reads: CASSTRWDSYEQYF. DNA for the CDR3: TGTGCCAGCAGTACACGTTGGGACAGCTACGAGCAGTACTTC.

This clone showed up just once. The chain is built from TRBV10-3 and TRBJ2-3; 13 bases align to TRBD2. The germline V gene has CDR1 ENHRY and CDR2 SYGVKD. The CDR3 is 16 residues long. The V gene end was trimmed by 6 bases and the J gene end by 0 bases; junction bases not matched to a gene: 3. CDR3 coding DNA: TGTGCCATCAGCGAGGGACTAGCGGGGAGCACAGATACGCAGTATTTT. Translation gives CAISEGLAGSTDTQYF.

The chain is built from TRBV28 and TRBJ1-2; D possibly corresponds to TRBD1 (6 bases). V lost 4 bases, J lost 1 base, and 16 bases lay in between. CDR1 is MDHEN, CDR2 SYDVKM, per germline. CDR3 length: 16 amino acids. Written as DNA, the CDR3 is TGTGCCAGCAGTTCCTCGCCCCAGGGGAGTAACTATGGCTACACCTTC. Translation gives CASSSSPQGSNYGYTF.

This chain connects TRBV4-3 to TRBJ1-5; D uncertain. Germline V gene lookup returns CDR1 LGHNA and CDR2 YSLEER. V was cut by 3 bases and J by 8 bases, with 17 bases left in between. The CDR3 spans 15 residues. The CDR3 protein is CASSQTPGVREPQHF. The CDR3 nucleotides are TGCGCCAGCAGCCAGACCCCCGGGGTGAGGGAGCCCCAGCATTTT.

The genes are TRBV11-2 and TRBJ2-7; 8 bases are a match to TRBD1. CDR1 and CDR2 (germline): SGHAT, FQNNGV. V was clipped by 4 bases and J by 2 bases; unmatched bases: 13. The CDR3 runs 17 residues. In nucleotides, the CDR3 is TGTGCCAGCAGCTCGCGGTCCCGGTACAGGGGGGCCTACGAGCAGTACTTC. Translated, it gives CASSSRSRYRGAYEQYF.

This clone has a single count. The genes are TRBV29-1 and TRBJ1-1; D perhaps matches TRBD1 (6 bases). CDR1 and CDR2 (germline): SQVTM, ANQGSEA. This CDR3 has 11 amino acids. V lost 5 bases, J lost 6 bases, and 10 bases lay in between. CDR3 nucleotides: TGCAGCGTTACAGGGTACGCTGAAGCTTTCTTT. Encoded protein: CSVTGYAEAFF.

This clone was detected once. This sequence joins TRBV9 and TRBJ2-1, with D perhaps TRBD2 (6 bases). There are 15 residues in the CDR3. Germline loops: CDR1 SGDLS, CDR2 YYNGEE. V lost 2 bases and J lost 5, with 14 bases in between. The CDR3 DNA follows: TGTGCCAGCAGCGTCACGGGAGCGACCCACAATGAGCAGTTCTTC. The encoded protein is CASSVTGATHNEQFF.

The chain couples TRBV28 to TRBJ2-7; 10 bases agree with TRBD1. The CDR3 sequence is 14 residues long. In germline, CDR1 is MDHEN, CDR2 SYDVKM. The J segment lost 1 base and the V segment lost 5 bases, leaving 2 bases of the junction unmatched. CDR3: CASSRTGGSYEQYF. Here the CDR3 DNA reads TGTGCCAGCAGTCGGACAGGGGGTTCCTACGAGCAGTACTTC.

The gene calls are TRBV6-5 and TRBJ2-2, with a tentative D call TRBD2 (6 bases). CDR3 length: 14 residues. Germline V lookup: CDR1 MNHEY, CDR2 SVGAGI. The V end was cut by 6 bases, the J end by 6 bases, with 14 bases between. The CDR3 spells CASSTRDSAGELFF. The CDR3 region has the DNA TGTGCCAGCAGCACCCGGGACTCGGCCGGGGAGCTGTTTTTT.

The chain is built from TRBV30 and TRBJ1-1; D is uncertain. CDR1 and CDR2 (germline): GTSNPN, SVGIG (reference sequence). CDR3 length equals 13 residues. Trimming shortened V by 0 bases and J by 4 bases, and 9 bases separated the two germline ends. The CDR3, as DNA: TGTGCCTGGAGTGTAGTCCGGGGCACTGAAGCTTTCTTT. Protein sequence: CAWSVVRGTEAFF.